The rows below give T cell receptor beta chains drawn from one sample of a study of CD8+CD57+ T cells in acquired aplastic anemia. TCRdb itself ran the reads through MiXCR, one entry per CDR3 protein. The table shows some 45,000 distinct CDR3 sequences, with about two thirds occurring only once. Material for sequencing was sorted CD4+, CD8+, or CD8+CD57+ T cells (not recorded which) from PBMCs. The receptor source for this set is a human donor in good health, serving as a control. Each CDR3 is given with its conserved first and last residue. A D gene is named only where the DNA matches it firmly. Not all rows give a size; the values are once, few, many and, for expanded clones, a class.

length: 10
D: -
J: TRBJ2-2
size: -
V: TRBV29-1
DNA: TGCAGCGTGCGGGATGGGGAGCTGTTTTTT
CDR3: CSVRDGELFF

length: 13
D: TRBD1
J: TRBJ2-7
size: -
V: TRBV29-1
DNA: TGCAGCGTCCAGGCCGGGACAGGGTCCGAGCAGTACTTC
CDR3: CSVQAGTGSEQYF

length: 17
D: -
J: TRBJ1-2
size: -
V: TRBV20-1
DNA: TGCAGTGCTAGAGGGCTAGAATCCGGGACACCTAGCTATGGCTACACCTTC
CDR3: CSARGLESGTPSYGYTF

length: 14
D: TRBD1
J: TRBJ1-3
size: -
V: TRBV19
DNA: TGTGCCAGTAGTCCACAGGGGTCGGGAAACACCATATATTTT
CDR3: CASSPQGSGNTIYF

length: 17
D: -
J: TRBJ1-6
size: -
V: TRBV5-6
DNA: TGTGCCAGCAGCCCAGGGGACTATCAGGGTTTTAATTCACCCCTCCACTTT
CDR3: CASSPGDYQGFNSPLHF

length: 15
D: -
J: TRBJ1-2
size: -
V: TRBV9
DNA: TGTGCCAGCAGCGTAGGGGACGGGGGTAACTATGGCTACACCTTC
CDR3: CASSVGDGGNYGYTF

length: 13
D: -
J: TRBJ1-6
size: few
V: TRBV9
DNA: TGTGCCAGCAGCGTACTTACAGATTCACCCCTCCACTTT
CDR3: CASSVLTDSPLHF

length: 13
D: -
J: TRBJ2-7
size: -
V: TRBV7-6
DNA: TGTGCCAGCAGCAGGGCCCGCACCTACGAGCAGTACTTC
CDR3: CASSRARTYEQYF

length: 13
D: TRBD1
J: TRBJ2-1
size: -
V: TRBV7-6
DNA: TGTGCCAGTGGACAGGGGGAAAACAATGAGCAGTTCTTC
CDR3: CASGQGENNEQFF

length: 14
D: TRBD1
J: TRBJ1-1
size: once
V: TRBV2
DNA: TGTGCCAGCACGGTTCGGGACAGAACGGCTGAAGCTTTCTTT
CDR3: CASTVRDRTAEAFF

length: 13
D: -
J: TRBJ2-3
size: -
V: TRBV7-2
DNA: TGTGCCAGCAGCTTTAAGCGTCTAGATACGCAGTATTTT
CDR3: CASSFKRLDTQYF

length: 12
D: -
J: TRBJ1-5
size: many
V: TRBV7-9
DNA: TGTGCCAGCAGCTTCCCAGATCAGCCCCAGCATTTT
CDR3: CASSFPDQPQHF

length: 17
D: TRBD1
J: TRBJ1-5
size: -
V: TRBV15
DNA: TGTGCCACCAGCAGAGATCGGCCGACAGGGACGGGTCAGCCCCAGCATTTT
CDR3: CATSRDRPTGTGQPQHF

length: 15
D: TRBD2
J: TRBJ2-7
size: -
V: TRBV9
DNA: TGTGCCAGCAGCACCCGAGCGGGGGGGCCTGGGGGGCAGTACTTC
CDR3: CASSTRAGGPGGQYF

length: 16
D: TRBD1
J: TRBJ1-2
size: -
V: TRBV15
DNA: TGTGCCACCAGCAGTCCGGGACAGCCCGAAGGCTATGGCTACACCTTC
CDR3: CATSSPGQPEGYGYTF

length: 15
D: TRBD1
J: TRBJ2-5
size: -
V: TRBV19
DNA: TGTGCCAGTAGTATGGAGACAGGGGGCATAAAGACCCAGTACTTC
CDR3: CASSMETGGIKTQYF

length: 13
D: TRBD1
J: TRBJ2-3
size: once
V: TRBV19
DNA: TGTGCCAGTAGGGACAGGGGCACAGATACGCAGTATTTT
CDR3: CASRDRGTDTQYF

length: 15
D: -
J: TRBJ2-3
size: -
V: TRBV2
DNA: TGTGCCAGCAGTGTGGGGCCAGGGTCCACAGATACGCAGTATTTT
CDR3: CASSVGPGSTDTQYF

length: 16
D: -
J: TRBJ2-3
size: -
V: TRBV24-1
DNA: TGTGCCACCAGTGACCCGGACAGATTAAGCACAGATACGCAGTATTTT
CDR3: CATSDPDRLSTDTQYF

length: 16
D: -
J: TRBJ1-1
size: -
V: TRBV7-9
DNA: TGCGCCAGCAGCCAATTGCCGGGACCACAGAACACTGAAGCTTTCTTT
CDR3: CASSQLPGPQNTEAFF

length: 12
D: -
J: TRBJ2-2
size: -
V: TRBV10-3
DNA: TGTGCCAGCAGCGTCGGCACCGGGGAGCTGTTTTTT
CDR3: CASSVGTGELFF

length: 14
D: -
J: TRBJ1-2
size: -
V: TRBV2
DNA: TGTGCCAGCAACAGACAGGCTGGGGCATCTGGCTACACCTTC
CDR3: CASNRQAGASGYTF

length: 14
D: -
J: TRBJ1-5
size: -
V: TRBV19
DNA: TGTGCCAGTAGGGGGGGCCAGGTAAATCAGCCCCAGCATTTT
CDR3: CASRGGQVNQPQHF

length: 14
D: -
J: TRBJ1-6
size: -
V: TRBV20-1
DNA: TGCAGTGCTAGAGCCGGCGGCAGCGGTTCACCCCTCCACTTT
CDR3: CSARAGGSGSPLHF

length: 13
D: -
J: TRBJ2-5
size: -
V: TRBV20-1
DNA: TGCAGGGTGGGTAGCAGACGCCAAGAGACCCAGTACTTC
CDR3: CRVGSRRQETQYF

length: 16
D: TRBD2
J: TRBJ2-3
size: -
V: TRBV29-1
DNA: TGCAGTGCTAGAGATTTACTAGCGGGAAGCACAGATACGCAGTATTTT
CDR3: CSARDLLAGSTDTQYF

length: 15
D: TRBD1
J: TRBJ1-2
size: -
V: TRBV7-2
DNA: TGTGCCAGCAGCTTAGGTGGACAGGGGAGGAATGGCTACACCTTC
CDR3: CASSLGGQGRNGYTF

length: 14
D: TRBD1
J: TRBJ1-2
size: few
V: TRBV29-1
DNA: TGCAGCGTTTCGACCCGGGACAGGCTGTCGGGCTACACCTTC
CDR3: CSVSTRDRLSGYTF

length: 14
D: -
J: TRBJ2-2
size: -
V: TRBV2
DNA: TGTGCCAGCAATTCCGGTCAGAACACCGGGGAGCTGTTTTTT
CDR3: CASNSGQNTGELFF

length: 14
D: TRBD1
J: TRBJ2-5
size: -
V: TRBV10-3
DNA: TGTGCCACCCAAGGGGACAGGGGGCAAGAGACCCAGTACTTC
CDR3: CATQGDRGQETQYF

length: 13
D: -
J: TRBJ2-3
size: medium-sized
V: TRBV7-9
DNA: TGTGCCAGCAGCTTAGAACCCACAGATACGCAGTATTTT
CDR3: CASSLEPTDTQYF

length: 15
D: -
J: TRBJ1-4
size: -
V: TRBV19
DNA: TGTGCCAGTAGACTCGACAGGAGTGCTAATGAAAAACTGTTTTTT
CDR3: CASRLDRSANEKLFF

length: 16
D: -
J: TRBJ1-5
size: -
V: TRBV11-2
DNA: TGTGCCAGCAGCTTATGGGAACGATCTAGCAATCAGCCCCAGCATTTT
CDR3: CASSLWERSSNQPQHF

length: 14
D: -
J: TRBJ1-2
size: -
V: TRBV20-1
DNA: TGCAGTGCTAGGGGGACCAGGGAGGACTATGGCTACACCTTC
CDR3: CSARGTREDYGYTF

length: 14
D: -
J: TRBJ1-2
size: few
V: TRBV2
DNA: TGTGCCAGCAGCCCGGACGGGACTAACTATGGCTACACCTTC
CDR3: CASSPDGTNYGYTF

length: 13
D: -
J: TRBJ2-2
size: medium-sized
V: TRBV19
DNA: TGTGCCAGTCACCAACAGGGCACCGGGGAGCTGTTTTTT
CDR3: CASHQQGTGELFF

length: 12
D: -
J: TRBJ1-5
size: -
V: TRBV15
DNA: TGTGCCAGCAGTGAAGAAGGGACGCCCCAGCATTTT
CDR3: CASSEEGTPQHF

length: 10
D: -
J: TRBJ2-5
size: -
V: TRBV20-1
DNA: TGCAGTCCCTCGCCAGAGACCCAGTACTTC
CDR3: CSPSPETQYF

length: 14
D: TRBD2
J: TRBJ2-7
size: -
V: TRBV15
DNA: TGTGCCACCAGCTCGACGAGACTAGCCCGGGAGCAGTACTTC
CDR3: CATSSTRLAREQYF

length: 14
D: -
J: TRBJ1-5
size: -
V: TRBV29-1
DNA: TGCAGCGTTGCGTCCAGGGATAGCAATCAGCCCCAGCATTTT
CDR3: CSVASRDSNQPQHF

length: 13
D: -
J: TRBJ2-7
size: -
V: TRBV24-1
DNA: TGTGCCACCAGTGACCCCGGGACCTACGAGCAGTACTTC
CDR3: CATSDPGTYEQYF

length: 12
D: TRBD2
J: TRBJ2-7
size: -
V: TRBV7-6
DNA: TGTGCCAGCCAAAGCGGGGGTGGCGAGCAGTACTTC
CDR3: CASQSGGGEQYF

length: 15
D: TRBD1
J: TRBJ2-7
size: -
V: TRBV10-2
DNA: TGCGCCAGCAACGCCGGGACAGGGAAGGCCTACGAGCAGTACTTC
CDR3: CASNAGTGKAYEQYF

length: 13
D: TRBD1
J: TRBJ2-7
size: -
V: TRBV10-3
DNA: TGTGCCATCATGACGACAGGGGCCTACGAGCAGTACTTC
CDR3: CAIMTTGAYEQYF

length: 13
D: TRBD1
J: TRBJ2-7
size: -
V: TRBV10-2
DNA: TGCGCCAGCAACGCCGGGACAGGGTGTGAGCAGTACTTC
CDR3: CASNAGTGCEQYF

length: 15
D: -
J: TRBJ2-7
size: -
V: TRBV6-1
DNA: TGTGCCAGCGCCAGGGTGATGGGAATACCCTACGAGCAGTACTTC
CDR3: CASARVMGIPYEQYF

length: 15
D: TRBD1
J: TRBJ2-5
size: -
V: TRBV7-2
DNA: TGTGCCAGCAGCGTCGGGGACCGGGACAGGGAGACCCAGTACTTC
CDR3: CASSVGDRDRETQYF

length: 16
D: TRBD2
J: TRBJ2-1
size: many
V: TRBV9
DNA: TGTGCCAGCAGGGAAATCGGGGGGAGCTCCTACAATGAGCAGTTCTTC
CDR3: CASREIGGSSYNEQFF

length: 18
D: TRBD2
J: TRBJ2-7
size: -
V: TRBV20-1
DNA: TGCAGTGCTAGAGATCCCCTTACTACTAGCGGGAGGCTCTACGAGCAGTACTTC
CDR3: CSARDPLTTSGRLYEQYF

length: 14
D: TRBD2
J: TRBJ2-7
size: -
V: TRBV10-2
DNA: TGCGCCAGCACCAGACTAGCGGGGACCTACGAGCAGTACTTC
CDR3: CASTRLAGTYEQYF

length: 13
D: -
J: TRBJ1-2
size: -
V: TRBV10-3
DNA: TGTGCCATCAGTCGAGACGGGAACTATGGCTACACCTTC
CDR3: CAISRDGNYGYTF

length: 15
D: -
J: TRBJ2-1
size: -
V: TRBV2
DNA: TGTGCCAGCAGTGGGTTAGCGGACGTGTACAATGAGCAGTTCTTC
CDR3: CASSGLADVYNEQFF